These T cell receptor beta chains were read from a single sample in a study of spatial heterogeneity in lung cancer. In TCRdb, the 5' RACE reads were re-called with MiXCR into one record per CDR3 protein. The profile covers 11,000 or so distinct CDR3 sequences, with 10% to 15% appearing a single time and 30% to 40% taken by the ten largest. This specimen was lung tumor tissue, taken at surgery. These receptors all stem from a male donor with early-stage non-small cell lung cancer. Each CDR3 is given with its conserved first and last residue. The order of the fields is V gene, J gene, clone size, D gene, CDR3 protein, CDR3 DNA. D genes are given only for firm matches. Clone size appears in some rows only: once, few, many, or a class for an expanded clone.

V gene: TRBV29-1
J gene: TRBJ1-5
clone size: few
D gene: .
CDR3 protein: CSVRQEDGNQPQHF
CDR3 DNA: TGCAGCGTAAGACAGGAGGACGGCAATCAGCCCCAGCATTTT

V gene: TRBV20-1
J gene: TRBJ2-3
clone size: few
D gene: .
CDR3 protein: CSARAGQRRTDTQYF
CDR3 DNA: TGCAGTGCTAGAGCGGGGCAGCGTCGCACAGATACGCAGTATTTT

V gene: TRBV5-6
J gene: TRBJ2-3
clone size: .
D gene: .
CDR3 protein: CASSWRGASTDTQYF
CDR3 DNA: TGTGCCAGCAGCTGGAGGGGCGCGAGCACAGATACGCAGTATTTT

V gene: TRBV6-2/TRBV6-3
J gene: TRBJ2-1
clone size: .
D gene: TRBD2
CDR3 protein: CASSYSGLAGPYNEQFF
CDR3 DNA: TGTGCCAGCAGTTACTCAGGACTAGCGGGGCCCTACAATGAGCAGTTCTTC

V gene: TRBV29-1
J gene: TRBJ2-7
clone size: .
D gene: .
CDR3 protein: CSVWITGSTSYEQYF
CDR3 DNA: TGCAGCGTTTGGATCACAGGGTCCACCTCCTACGAGCAGTACTTC

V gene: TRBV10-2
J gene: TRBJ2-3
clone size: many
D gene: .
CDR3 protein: CASSGTTGRHPTDTQYF
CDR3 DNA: TGCGCCAGCAGTGGGACCACGGGGAGACATCCCACAGATACGCAGTATTTT

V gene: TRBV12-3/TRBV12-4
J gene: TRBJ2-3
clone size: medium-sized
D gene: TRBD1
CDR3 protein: CASSNRGFTDTQYF
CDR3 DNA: TGTGCCAGCAGTAACAGGGGGTTCACAGATACGCAGTATTTT

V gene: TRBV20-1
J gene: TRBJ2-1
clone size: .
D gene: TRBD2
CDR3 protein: CSASLDPSGENEQFF
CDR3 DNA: TGCAGTGCTTCCCTAGACCCTAGCGGGGAGAATGAGCAGTTCTTC

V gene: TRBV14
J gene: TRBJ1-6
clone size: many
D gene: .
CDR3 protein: CASSQDAVYNSPLHF
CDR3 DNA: TGTGCCAGCAGCCAAGATGCGGTGTATAATTCACCCCTCCACTTT

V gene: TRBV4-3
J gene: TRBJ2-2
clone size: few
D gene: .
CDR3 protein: CASSQDLGSFTGELFF
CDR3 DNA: TGCGCCAGCAGCCAAGATCTGGGTTCATTCACCGGGGAGCTGTTTTTT

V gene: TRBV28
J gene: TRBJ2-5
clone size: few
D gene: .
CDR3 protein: CASSLRGLETQYF
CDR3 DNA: TGTGCCAGCAGTTTGAGGGGGTTGGAGACCCAGTACTTC

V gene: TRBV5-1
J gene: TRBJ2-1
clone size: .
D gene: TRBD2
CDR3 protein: CASSLTSGGIVNEQFF
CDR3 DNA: TGCGCCAGCAGCTTAACTAGCGGGGGGATTGTAAATGAGCAGTTCTTC

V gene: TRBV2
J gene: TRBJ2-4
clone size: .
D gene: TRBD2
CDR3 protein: CASRSGTGGNIQYF
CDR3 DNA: TGTGCCAGCAGGTCCGGGACGGGGGGAAACATTCAGTACTTC

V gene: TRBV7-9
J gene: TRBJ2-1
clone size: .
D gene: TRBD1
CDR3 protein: CASSLSTGANNEQFF
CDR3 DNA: TGTGCCAGCAGCTTATCCACAGGGGCCAACAATGAGCAGTTCTTC

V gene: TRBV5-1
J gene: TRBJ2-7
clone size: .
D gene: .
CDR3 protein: CASSLNRVHEQYF
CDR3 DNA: TGCGCCAGCAGCTTAAACAGGGTCCACGAGCAGTACTTC

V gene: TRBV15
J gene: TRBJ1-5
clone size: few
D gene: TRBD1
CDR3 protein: CATRGQGDLYSNQPQHF
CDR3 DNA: TGTGCCACCAGAGGACAGGGGGACCTGTATAGCAATCAGCCCCAGCATTTT

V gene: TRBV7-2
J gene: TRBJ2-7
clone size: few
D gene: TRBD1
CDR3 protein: CASSRDRGGSEQYF
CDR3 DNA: TGTGCCAGCAGTCGCGACAGGGGTGGGTCCGAGCAGTACTTC

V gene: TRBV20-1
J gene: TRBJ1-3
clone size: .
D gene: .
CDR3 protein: CSAEDRTSGNTIYF
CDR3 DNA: TGCAGTGCCGAAGACAGGACCTCCGGAAACACCATATATTTT

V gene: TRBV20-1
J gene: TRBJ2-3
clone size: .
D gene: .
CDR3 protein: CSARDYLSTDTQYF
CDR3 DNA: TGCAGTGCTAGGGACTACCTTAGCACAGATACGCAGTATTTT

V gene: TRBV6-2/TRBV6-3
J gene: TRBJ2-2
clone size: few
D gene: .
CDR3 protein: CASRRQANTGELFF
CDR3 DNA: TGTGCCAGCCGGCGACAGGCGAACACCGGGGAGCTGTTTTTT